Presented here are 19 T cell receptor beta chains from one specimen sequenced in a study of blood T cells in healthy people across ages. Sample-barcoded 5' priming and a J-beta primer mix drove a second PCR of about 6 to 12 cycles. TCRdb reanalysed the 5' RACE reads using MiXCR and keeps one entry per CDR3 protein. The repertoire includes 750,000 or so distinct CDR3 sequences, more than 20% of them detected once, and more than 8% sits in the top ten. The same sample was also studied in work on T cells of mothers and their children.

Sample: blood. The receptors derive from a boy between 10 and 17 years old in good health.

This chain uses TRBV12-3 or TRBV12-4 with TRBJ2-5, with a tentative D call TRBD1 (5 bases). V was pared by 3 bases and J by 4 bases, with 15 bases between. The CDR3 runs 15 residues. CDR3: CASSLGQGMRETQYF. In nucleotides, the CDR3 is TGTGCCAGCAGTTTGGGTCAGGGTATGCGAGAGACCCAGTACTTC.

This sequence joins TRBV6-1 and TRBJ2-4; 8 bases match TRBD1. V shed 6 bases, J shed 10 bases, and the junction held 11 bases outside the gene matches. The CDR3 contains 14 residues. The germline gives CDR1 MNHNS, CDR2 SASEGT. CDR3 sequence: CASRQGGLNEIQYF. The CDR3 bases are TGTGCCAGCAGACAGGGGGGTTTGAATGAGATTCAGTACTTC.

V gene TRBV29-1 combines with J gene TRBJ1-1; a weak D match, TRBD1 (5 bases). Trimming pared 4 bases from V and 7 bases from J, leaving 10 bases between. The CDR3 length is 11 residues. Germline V gene data show CDR1 as SQVTM and CDR2 as ANQGSEA. The DNA for the CDR3 is TGCAGCGTTGTCCGGGGGGGTGAAGCTTTCTTT. This sequence encodes CSVVRGGEAFF.

This clonotype was found a few times. V usage is TRBV4-2 and J usage is TRBJ2-2, with 8 bases that match TRBD1. Per the germline V gene, CDR1 is LGHNA and CDR2 is YNFKEQ. V was clipped by 8 bases and J by 0 bases; unmatched bases: 5. This CDR3 region has 15 residues. CDR3 DNA: TGTGCCAGCTCCCAGGGGGCTACGAACACCGGGGAGCTGTTTTTT. Its translation is CASSQGATNTGELFF.

This clonotype was recorded a few times. The gene calls are TRBV9 and TRBJ1-5; D is unclear. Trimming took off 4 bases at V and 6 bases at J, with 14 bases between the two ends. The CDR3 consists of 14 residues. Germline lookup yields CDR1 SGDLS and CDR2 YYNGEE. The CDR3 sequence is CASSYDNSGQPQHF. The CDR3 nucleotides read TGTGCCAGCAGCTATGACAATTCGGGTCAGCCCCAGCATTTT.

This clonotype was seen more than once but under ten times. The chain uses TRBV15 and TRBJ2-2; perhaps TRBD2 as D (6 bases). V lost 6 bases to trimming and J lost 2 bases, with 22 bases between them. The CDR3 extends over 18 amino acids. From germline, CDR1 is LNHNV and CDR2 YYDKDF (reference sequence). CDR3: CATRASWGVAGNTGELFF. CDR3 nucleotide sequence: TGTGCCACCAGAGCCAGTTGGGGGGTGGCGGGAAACACCGGGGAGCTGTTTTTT.

In this sample, this clonotype turned up many times. This chain joins TRBV7-9 and TRBJ2-7; possibly TRBD1 for D (5 bases). The V end was cut by 0 bases, the J end by 7 bases, with 7 bases between. Germline V lookup: CDR1 SEHNR, CDR2 FQNEAQ (reference sequence). This CDR3 is 12 amino acids long. Here the CDR3 reads CASSLATEEQYF. CDR3 bases: TGTGCCAGCAGCTTAGCGACAGAAGAGCAGTACTTC.

V and J are TRBV9 and TRBJ1-1; no clear D. Germline CDR1 SGDLS, CDR2 YYNGEE. The germline V and J ends were trimmed by 0 bases and 3 bases, with 9 bases remaining between them. This CDR3 has 14 residues. Here the CDR3 DNA reads TGTGCCAGCAGCGTAGGGCAGGCGGACACTGAAGCTTTCTTT. The encoded protein is CASSVGQADTEAFF. Full variable domain (remainder filled in from reference TRBV9 and TRBJ1-1): DSGVTQTPKHLITATGQRVTLRCSPRSGDLSVYWYQQSLDQGLQFLIQYYNGEERAKGNILERFSAQQFPDLHSELNLSSLELGDSALYFCASSVGQADTEAFFGQGTRLTVV.

This clonotype was detected once. The junction differs from germline at one of its ends, possibly a read error. The chain joins TRBV7-6 to TRBJ2-6; no clear D. Germline V gene sequence: CDR1 SGHVS, CDR2 FNYEAQ. CDR3 length: 17 amino acids. The CDR3 region has the DNA TGCGCCAGCAGCTTAGAACCTAAGGGCTCTGGGGCCAACGTCCTGACTTTC. This encodes CASSLEPKGSGANVLTF. The variable domain in full, completed from reference TRBV7-6 and TRBJ2-6, reads GAGVSQSPRYKVTKRGQDVALRCDPISGHVSLYWYRQALGQGPEFLTYFNYEAQQDKSGLPNDRFSAERPEGSISTLTIQRTEQRDSAMYRCASSLEPKGSGANVLTFGAGSRLTVL.

The chain couples TRBV18 to TRBJ2-5; no definite D call. The CDR3 sequence is 14 residues long. Looked up from germline, CDR1 is KGHSH and CDR2 is LQKENI. Trimming left V 0 bases short and J 0 bases short, with 5 bases between. CDR3 nucleotide sequence: TGTGCCAGCTCACCACCGGAAAACCAAGAGACCCAGTACTTC. Encoded protein: CASSPPENQETQYF.

This clonotype has just a few counts. The chain combines TRBV4-1 with TRBJ1-3, with D possibly TRBD1 on 6 matching bases. The CDR3 extends over 16 amino acids. V shed 5 bases and J shed 3 bases, with 17 bases lying between them. CDR1 is MGHRA and CDR2 is YSYEKL in the germline V gene. The CDR3 DNA follows: TGCGCCAGCAGCTCACCTGTGGGGGCTGATGGAAACACCATATATTTT. Protein sequence: CASSSPVGADGNTIYF.

The chain recombines TRBV20-1 with TRBJ2-3; maybe TRBD2 (6 bases). CDR1 is DFQATT, CDR2 SNEGSKA, per germline (reference sequence). The CDR3 runs to 16 residues. V lost 1 base and J 0 bases, leaving 14 bases between the germline ends. The CDR3 is CSARGYGGTSTDTQYF. The CDR3 DNA is TGCAGTGCTAGAGGTTATGGCGGGACTAGCACAGATACGCAGTATTTT.

This chain joins TRBV27 and TRBJ2-7; 13 bases are shared with TRBD2. V gave up 6 bases and J gave up 9 bases; unmatched junction bases: 11. The CDR3 runs 15 residues. CDR1 is MNHEY and CDR2 is SMNVEV in the germline V gene (reference sequence). The CDR3: CASSVLAGGPVGQYF. CDR3 coding DNA: TGTGCCAGCAGCGTACTAGCGGGAGGGCCCGTCGGGCAGTACTTC.

The sample holds a few counts of this clonotype. CDR3: CASSLAPSGSPYEQYF. CDR3 DNA: TGTGCCAGCAGCTTAGCCCCTAGCGGCTCCCCCTACGAGCAGTACTTC. The rearrangement uses TRBV7-2 and TRBJ2-7, with 7 nucleotides matching TRBD2. The CDR3 runs to 16 residues. Trimming took 0 bases from V and 2 from J; bases not matched to a gene: 7. Germline loops: CDR1 SGHTA, CDR2 FQGNSA.

This rearrangement joins TRBV7-9 to TRBJ2-7; D unclear. The germline V gene encodes CDR1 SEHNR and CDR2 FQNEAQ (reference sequence). Trimming removed 5 bases from V and 1 base from J, with 15 bases in between. This CDR3 spans 15 amino acids. The DNA for the CDR3 is TGTGCCAGCAGCCCCCTCTCGGGTGGGTCCTACGAGCAGTACTTC. Its translation is CASSPLSGGSYEQYF.

This sequence joins TRBV7-2 and TRBJ2-5; weak D call: TRBD2 (6 bases). The CDR3 loop spans 13 amino acids. Germline CDR1 and CDR2: SGHTA and FQGNSA. The V end lost 8 bases, the J end lost 0 bases, and 10 bases lay between the germline ends. In nucleotides, the CDR3 is TGTGCCAGCCTTCGGGGGTACCAAGAGACCCAGTACTTC. Protein product: CASLRGYQETQYF.

V usage is TRBV6-5 and J usage is TRBJ1-4, with 11 bases that match TRBD1. This CDR3 is 18 amino acids long. CDR1 is MNHEY, CDR2 SVGAGI, per germline. V was clipped by 3 bases and J by 2 bases; unmatched bases: 8. CDR3 residues: CASSYSGGQGATNEKLFF. Here the CDR3 DNA reads TGTGCCAGCAGTTATAGCGGAGGACAGGGGGCGACTAATGAAAAACTGTTTTTT.

Only a few counts were recorded for this clonotype. The chain is built from TRBV27 and TRBJ2-1; tentatively, D is TRBD2 (6 bases). The DNA end lines up better with TRBJ2-5; the J call may be wrong. The CDR3 contains 15 residues. Per the germline V gene, CDR1 is MNHEY and CDR2 is SMNVEV (reference sequence). CDR3 amino acids: CASSLLEGEGETQYF. The CDR3 DNA follows: TGTGCCAGCAGTCTCCTGGAGGGAGAGGGGGAGACCCAGTACTTC.

The chain recombines TRBV5-4 with TRBJ1-1, with TRBD1 as a possible D gene (6 bases). CDR3 length: 15 amino acids. From germline, CDR1 is SGHNT and CDR2 YYREEE (reference sequence). V lost 4 bases and J lost 3, with 16 bases in between. The CDR3 DNA sequence: TGTGCCAGCAGCGCGGGAGGACAGTTGGACACTGAAGCTTTCTTT. Residues: CASSAGGQLDTEAFF.